This T cell receptor beta chain was obtained from a study of blood T cells in healthy people across ages. Study-wide results and limits: Estimated diversity, derived from one million T cells, was regarded as an underestimate. Reliance upon unsorted PBMCs precluded definitive naive versus antigen-experienced comparison. Comparison with aged donors showed that long-lived donors had more naive CD4+ cells and higher diversity.

The authors ran a second PCR of 7 to 11 cycles using a sample-barcoded 5' primer and a J-beta primer mix. TCRdb re-derived calls from the 5' RACE reads in MiXCR, one entry per CDR3 protein. The data hold about a million distinct CDR3 sequences, with more than 30% observed a single time. This clonotype appeared a few times. Its antigen is undetermined. There are 16 residues in the CDR3. Germline CDR1 DFQATT, CDR2 SNEGSKA (reference sequence). V lost 2 bases to trimming and J lost 4 bases, with 20 bases between them. Input material: blood. The chain links TRBV20-1 to TRBJ1-2, with D perhaps TRBD1 (5 bases). This clonotype originated in a man aged 18 to 30 in good health. This chain's CDR3 is CSARTVGPTGAYGYTF. The CDR3 DNA sequence: TGCAGTGCTAGAACGGTCGGGCCTACAGGAGCCTATGGCTACACCTTC.